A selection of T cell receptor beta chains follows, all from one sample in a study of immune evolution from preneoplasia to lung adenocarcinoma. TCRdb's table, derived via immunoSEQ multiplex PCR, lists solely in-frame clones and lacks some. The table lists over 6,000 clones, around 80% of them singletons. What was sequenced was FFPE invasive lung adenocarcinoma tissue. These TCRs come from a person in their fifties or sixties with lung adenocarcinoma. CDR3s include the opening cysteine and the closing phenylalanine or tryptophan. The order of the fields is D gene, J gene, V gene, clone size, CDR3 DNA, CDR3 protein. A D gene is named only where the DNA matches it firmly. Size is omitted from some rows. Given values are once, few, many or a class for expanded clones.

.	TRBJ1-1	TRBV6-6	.	TGTGCCAGCAGTTACAGGGGGGACACTGAAGCTTTCTTT	CASSYRGDTEAFF
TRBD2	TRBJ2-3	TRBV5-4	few	TGTGCCAGCAGGGCCGGGGGGAAAAATACGCAGTATTTT	CASRAGGKNTQYF
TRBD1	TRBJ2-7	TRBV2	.	TGTGCCAGCAGTGGGACAGGGGGCTTCGGCGAGCAGTACTTC	CASSGTGGFGEQYF
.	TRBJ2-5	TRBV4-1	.	TGCGCCAGCAGCCAAGATTTTCGGGAGGAGACCCAGTACTTC	CASSQDFREETQYF
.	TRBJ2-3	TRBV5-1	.	TGCGCCAGCAGCGCGGCGCCCCCAGATACGCAGTATTTT	CASSAAPPDTQYF
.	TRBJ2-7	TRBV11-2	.	TGTGCCAGCAGCTTAGCGGTTAGCAGGTACGAGCAGTACTTC	CASSLAVSRYEQYF
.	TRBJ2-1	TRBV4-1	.	TGCGCCAGCAGCCAAGATCAGGCTAGCGCCAAAGGATACAATGAGCAGTTCTTC	CASSQDQASAKGYNEQFF
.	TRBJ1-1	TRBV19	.	TGTGCCAGTAGTATAGAAGGGGGTGGGAGTCCTGAAGCTTTCTTT	CASSIEGGGSPEAFF
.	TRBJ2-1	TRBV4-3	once	TGCGCCAGCAGCCCACAAGTTATCCAAAAAGAGCAGTTCTTC	CASSPQVIQKEQFF
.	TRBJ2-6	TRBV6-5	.	TGTGCCAGCTCGAGACGGGATCCTGGGGCCAACGTCCTGACTTTC	CASSRRDPGANVLTF
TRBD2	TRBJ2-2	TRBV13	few	TGTGCCAGCAGCCAAGGGACTAGCTGGAACACCGGGGAGCTGTTTTTT	CASSQGTSWNTGELFF
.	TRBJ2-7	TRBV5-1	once	TGCGCCAGCAGCTTGGTTTCGGACTACGAGCAGTACTTC	CASSLVSDYEQYF
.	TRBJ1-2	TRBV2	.	TGTGCCAGCAGTGAAAAACAGAACTATGGCTACACCTTC	CASSEKQNYGYTF
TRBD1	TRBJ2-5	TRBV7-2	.	TGTGCCAGCAGCCTCCGACAGGGCCAAGAGACCCAGTACTTC	CASSLRQGQETQYF
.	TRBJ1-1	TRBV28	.	TGTGCCAGCAGTCCCACCTTTGGAGCCCCGAACACTGAAGCTTTCTTT	CASSPTFGAPNTEAFF
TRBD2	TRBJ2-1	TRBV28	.	TGTGCCAGCAAGGGCGGGAGCGGCTCCTACAATGAGCAGTTCTTC	CASKGGSGSYNEQFF
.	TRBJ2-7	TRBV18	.	TGTGCCAGCTCACCAGGAGGAATGGGCGAGCAGTACTTC	CASSPGGMGEQYF
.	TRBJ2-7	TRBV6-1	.	TGTGCCAGCAGTGGGGGTGGCGTATTAGCGAAGACCTACGAGCAGTACTTC	CASSGGGVLAKTYEQYF
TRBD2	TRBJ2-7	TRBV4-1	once	TGCGCCAGCAGCCAATCGGTCGGCAGGGCAGGGAGGGGCTACGAGCAGTACTTC	CASSQSVGRAGRGYEQYF
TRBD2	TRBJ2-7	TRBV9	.	TGTGCCAGCAGCGTGACTAGCGGGACCTACGAGCAGTACTTC	CASSVTSGTYEQYF
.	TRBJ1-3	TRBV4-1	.	TGCGCCAGCAGCCAATCGTTTTACAGGGACTCTGGAAACACCATATATTTT	CASSQSFYRDSGNTIYF
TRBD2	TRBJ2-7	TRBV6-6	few	TGTGCCAGCACCCGGGGGGGGAGTCCCAACGAGCAGTACTTC	CASTRGGSPNEQYF
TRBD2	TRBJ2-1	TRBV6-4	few	TGTGCCAGCAGTCAAACTAGCGGGAGCGATGAGCAGTTCTTC	CASSQTSGSDEQFF
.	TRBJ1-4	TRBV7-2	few	TGTGCCAGCAGCTTAGCAGGCTTTGGAGAAAAACTGTTTTTT	CASSLAGFGEKLFF
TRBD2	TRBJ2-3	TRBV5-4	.	TGTGCCAGCAACTCGGCGGGAGGTACAGATACGCAGTATTTT	CASNSAGGTDTQYF
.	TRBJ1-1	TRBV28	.	TGTGCCAGCAGGCCCCCCATGCTCACTGAAGCTTTCTTT	CASRPPMLTEAFF
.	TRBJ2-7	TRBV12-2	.	TGTGCAAGTCGCTTAGAAGGGTTCTGCGCGGGAGCCTCCTACGAGCAGTACTTC	CASRLEGFCAGASYEQYF
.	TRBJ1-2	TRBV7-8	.	TGTGCCAGCAGCTTAGTCAGTCAGGGAGGCTACACCTTC	CASSLVSQGGYTF
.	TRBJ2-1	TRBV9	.	TGTGCCAGCAGCGCCTTGAAGGACCACCGAAGAATTAACAATGAGCAGTTCTTC	CASSALKDHRRINNEQFF
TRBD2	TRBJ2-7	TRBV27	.	TGTGCCAGCAGTCAGACCGGGAGGCCTAACTACGAGCAGTACTTC	CASSQTGRPNYEQYF
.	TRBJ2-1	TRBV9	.	TGTGCCAGCACACGGGGTGGGTCCAATGAGCAGTTCTTC	CASTRGGSNEQFF
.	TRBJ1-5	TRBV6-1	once	TGTGCCAGCAGTGTAAGGGGGTCCGATAATCAGCCCCAGCATTTT	CASSVRGSDNQPQHF
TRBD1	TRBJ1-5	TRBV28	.	TGTGCCAGCAGGGGGGACAGGGTGCTTAATCAGCCCCAGCATTTT	CASRGDRVLNQPQHF
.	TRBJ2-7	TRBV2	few	TGTGCCAGCAGCCTACCCTCGACAGGATTCACCTACGAGCAGTACTTC	CASSLPSTGFTYEQYF
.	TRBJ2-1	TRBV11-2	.	TGTGCCAGCAGCCCACCGGGAGTGAGTGGTCGAAATGAGCAGTTCTTC	CASSPPGVSGRNEQFF